Below are 6 T cell receptor beta chains sequenced from a single sample in a study of somatic mutations in cytotoxic T cells in rheumatoid arthritis. Measured with immunoSEQ multiplex PCR; TCRdb has only the in-frame clones, and not every one. The repertoire consists of more than 8,000 clones, with around 80% occurring once and the leading ten covering 12%. Sequenced input: CD8+ T cells sorted from blood. The receptors here all came from an adult with rheumatoid arthritis.

The genes are TRBV7-9 and TRBJ2-3; D is unclear. V was pared by 5 bases and J by 0 bases, with 6 bases between. Germline lookup yields CDR1 SEHNR and CDR2 FQNEAQ (reference sequence). This CDR3 region has 13 residues. In nucleotides, the CDR3 is TGTGCCAGCAGCGGGGTAAGCACAGATACGCAGTATTTT. Its protein is CASSGVSTDTQYF.

The J gene is TRBJ2-7, the V gene TRBV7-8; 9 nucleotides align to TRBD1. CDR3 length equals 17 residues. V lost 4 bases to trimming and J lost 0 bases; unmatched junction nucleotides: 10. Germline values: CDR1 SGHVS, CDR2 FQNEAQ. The CDR3 DNA reads as TGTGCCAGCAGCTCAGGGTGGGACAGGGCGGGCTCCTACGAGCAGTACTTC. Residues: CASSSGWDRAGSYEQYF.

Only one count was recorded for this clone. The chain couples TRBV20-1 to TRBJ1-2; D not certain. The V gene's germline CDR1 is DFQATT and CDR2 SNEGSKA (reference sequence). Trimming stripped 7 bases from V and 3 bases from J, with 3 bases between. The CDR3 has 9 amino acids. The CDR3 DNA follows: TGCAGTGGGGACTATGGCTACACCTTC. Translation: CSGDYGYTF.

In its sample, this clone ranks as medium-sized. This rearrangement joins TRBV6-5 to TRBJ1-2, with D hard to call. Germline lookup yields CDR1 MNHEY and CDR2 SVGAGI. V was clipped by 8 bases and J by 5 bases, with 9 bases between them. CDR3 length: 11 residues. The CDR3 DNA reads TGTGCCAGCCTGAGTCCATATGGCTACACCTTC. Translated: CASLSPYGYTF.

This clone was observed a single time. The J gene is TRBJ2-3, the V gene TRBV15; TRBD2 matches 12 bases. This CDR3 is built from 18 residues. The V gene end was trimmed by 4 bases and the J gene end by 4 bases; junction bases not matched to a gene: 12. Germline V gene sequence: CDR1 LNHNV, CDR2 YYDKDF (reference sequence). This chain's CDR3 is CATSKVGLAGPAADTQYF. In nucleotides, the CDR3 is TGTGCCACCAGCAAAGTTGGACTAGCGGGGCCCGCGGCAGATACGCAGTATTTT.

The V gene is TRBV28, the J gene TRBJ1-4; TRBD1 matches 8 bases. V lost 3 bases to trimming and J lost 8 bases; unmatched junction nucleotides: 5. The CDR3 contains 14 residues. Germline V gene lookup returns CDR1 MDHEN and CDR2 SYDVKM. The CDR3 loop reads CASSFQGAMEKLFF. In DNA, the CDR3 is TGTGCCAGCAGTTTCCAGGGGGCAATGGAAAAACTGTTTTTT.